Below are 14 T cell receptor beta chains sequenced from a single sample in a study of T cells after yellow fever vaccination. Using its own MiXCR run on the 5' RACE reads, TCRdb lists one record per CDR3 protein. This repertoire shows about 130,000 distinct CDR3 sequences, over 8% found once; its top ten account for approximately 39%. The sequences come from CD8+ T cells sorted from PBMCs, collected on the day of the yellow fever booster vaccination. Every receptor here comes from a young man who received the YFV17D yellow fever vaccine.

CDR3 sequence reads: CASGHRAGYEQYF. The CDR3 DNA is TGTGCCAGCGGCCATAGAGCGGGCTACGAGCAGTACTTC. This chain connects TRBV6-2 or TRBV6-3 to TRBJ2-7, with a tentative D call TRBD2 (6 bases). Trimming removed 8 bases at V and 3 bases at J, with 14 bases between. The CDR3 spans 13 residues. Germline CDR1 is MNHEY and CDR2 is SVGEGT.

The chain joins TRBV7-6 to TRBJ2-7; 7 nucleotides align to TRBD1. After removal of 1 base from V and 0 bases from J, the junction contained 3 bases not matched to a gene. From germline, CDR1 is SGHVS and CDR2 FNYEAQ. The CDR3 contains 15 residues. As DNA, the CDR3 is TGTGCCAGCAGCTTAGGACAGGGCCCCTCCTACGAGCAGTACTTC. Encoded protein: CASSLGQGPSYEQYF. Complete variable domain (other parts from reference TRBV7-6 and TRBJ2-7): GAGVSQSPRYKVTKRGQDVALRCDPISGHVSLYWYRQALGQGPEFLTYFNYEAQQDKSGLPNDRFSAERPEGSISTLTIQRTEQRDSAMYRCASSLGQGPSYEQYFGPGTRLTVT.

J is TRBJ2-7 and V is TRBV6-2 or TRBV6-3; 8 nucleotides match TRBD1. The germline V gene has CDR1 MNHEY and CDR2 SVGEGT. CDR3 length: 13 amino acids. Trimming took 5 bases from V and 2 from J; bases not matched to a gene: 2. This CDR3 is CASSRTGPYEQYV. The CDR3 coding sequence is TGTGCCAGCAGTCGGACAGGGCCCTACGAGCAGTACGTC.

This clonotype has a single count. The chain carries TRBV27 and TRBJ2-3; no definite D call. This CDR3 contains 11 residues. CDR1 and CDR2 (germline): MNHEY, SMNVEV (reference sequence). V shed 6 bases and J shed 6 bases, with 7 bases lying between them. CDR3: CASSGLDTQYF. The CDR3 DNA reads as TGTGCCAGCAGCGGATTGGATACGCAGTATTTT.

This clonotype was seen ten or more times. The CDR3 bases are TGTGCCAGCAGCCAGGAAGGACTCGCCACCGGGGAGCTGTTTTTT. Its protein product is CASSQEGLATGELFF. J is TRBJ2-2 and V is TRBV4-2; the D gene is possibly TRBD2 (5 bases). Germline loops: CDR1 LGHNA, CDR2 YNFKEQ. V lost 3 bases and J lost 4, with 12 bases in between. The CDR3 spans 15 residues.

The chain joins TRBV30 to TRBJ1-1; 8 nucleotides align to TRBD1. J lost 8 bases, V lost 7 bases, and 3 bases had no gene match. Germline loops: CDR1 GTSNPN, CDR2 SVGIG (reference sequence). There are 10 residues in the CDR3. The CDR3 is CALRTGEAFF. CDR3 DNA sequence: TGTGCCTTGCGGACAGGGGAAGCTTTCTTT.

In this sample, this clonotype turned up a few times. V is TRBV27 and J is TRBJ1-5, with 8 positions matching TRBD1. V lost 4 bases and J lost 2; bases outside the gene matches: 4. This CDR3 comprises 15 residues. CDR1 MNHEY and CDR2 SMNVEV come from the germline V gene (reference sequence). DNA for the CDR3: TGTGCCAGCAGTTCGACAGGGGTCGGCAATCAGCCCCAGCATTTT. Its translation: CASSSTGVGNQPQHF.

This clonotype has just a few counts. This chain uses TRBV4-1 with TRBJ1-2; possibly TRBD1 for D (5 bases). This CDR3 spans 13 amino acids. Germline CDR1 is MGHRA and CDR2 is YSYEKL. Trimming took off 0 bases at V and 11 bases at J, with 13 bases between the two ends. DNA of the CDR3: TGCGCCAGCAGCCAAGATGGTTCGGGACTTTACACCTTC. Its protein product is CASSQDGSGLYTF.

The chain is built from TRBV4-3 and TRBJ2-1; 8 bases fit TRBD2. The CDR3 length is 15 residues. Germline CDR1 reads LGHNA; CDR2 reads YSLEER. The junction had 5 bases not matched to a gene; V was cut back by 0 bases and J by 7 bases. The CDR3 loop is CASSQDGGVTNEQFF. The CDR3 DNA sequence: TGCGCCAGCAGCCAAGACGGGGGGGTAACGAATGAGCAGTTCTTC.

Points on this clonotype: A read error may account for a junction end that differs from germline. This rearrangement joins TRBV7-8 to TRBJ1-5, with D unclear. This CDR3 has 17 amino acids. CDR1 and CDR2 (germline): SGHVS, FQNEAQ. Here the CDR3 DNA reads TGTGACAGCAGCCCCTGGGTTGAGGGAGCGAGCAATCAGCCCCAGCATTTT. Translating it yields CDSSPWVEGASNQPQHF.

This clonotype was seen repeatedly, ten times or more. V is TRBV27 and J is TRBJ1-1; D is uncertain. V gave up 0 bases and J gave up 7 bases, with 9 bases separating them. This CDR3 is 13 amino acids long. Per the germline V gene, CDR1 is MNHEY and CDR2 is SMNVEV (reference sequence). CDR3 protein: CASSLSKWNEAFF. CDR3 bases: TGTGCCAGCAGTTTATCTAAGTGGAATGAAGCTTTCTTT.

The chain recombines TRBV5-1 with TRBJ1-4, with 10 bases matching TRBD1. The CDR3 extends over 18 amino acids. Per germline, CDR1 SGHRS and CDR2 YFSETQ. The trim removed 4 bases at V and 1 base at J, leaving 10 bases unmatched. CDR3 DNA: TGCGCCAGCAGCGCCGGGACAGGGGTCTGGGGAACTAATGAAAAACTGTTTTTT. This encodes CASSAGTGVWGTNEKLFF.

Written as DNA, the CDR3 is TGTGCCAGCAGCGATGGACAGGGGAAGTTCAGGGACACCGGGGAGCTGTTTTTT. It translates to CASSDGQGKFRDTGELFF. The chain uses TRBV9 and TRBJ2-2; 9 bases align to TRBD1. This CDR3 comprises 18 residues. Trimming removed 3 bases from V and 3 bases from J; junction bases left unmatched: 12. Germline V gene lookup returns CDR1 SGDLS and CDR2 YYNGEE.

The V gene is TRBV4-2, the J gene TRBJ2-3, with TRBD2 matching 13 bases. The CDR3 sequence is 19 residues long. V shed 0 bases, J shed 0 bases, and the junction held 6 bases outside the gene matches. CDR1 and CDR2 from the germline V gene are LGHNA and YNFKEQ. This CDR3 reads CASSQDSGTSGDSTDTQYF. For the CDR3, the DNA is TGTGCCAGCAGCCAAGATTCCGGGACTAGCGGGGATAGCACAGATACGCAGTATTTT.